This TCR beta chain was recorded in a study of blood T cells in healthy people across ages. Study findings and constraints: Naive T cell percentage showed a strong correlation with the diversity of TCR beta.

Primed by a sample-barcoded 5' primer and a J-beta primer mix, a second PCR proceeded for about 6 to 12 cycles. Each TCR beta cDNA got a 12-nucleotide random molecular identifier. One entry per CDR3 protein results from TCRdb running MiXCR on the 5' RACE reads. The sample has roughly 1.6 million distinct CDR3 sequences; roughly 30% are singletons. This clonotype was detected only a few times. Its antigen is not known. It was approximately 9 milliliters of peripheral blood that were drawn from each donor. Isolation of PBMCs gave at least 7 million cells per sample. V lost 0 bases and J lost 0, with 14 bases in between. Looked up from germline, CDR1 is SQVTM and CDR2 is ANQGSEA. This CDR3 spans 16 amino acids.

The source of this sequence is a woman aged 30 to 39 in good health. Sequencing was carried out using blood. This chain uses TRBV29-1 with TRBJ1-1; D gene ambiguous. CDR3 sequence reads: CSVEDQLRTMNTEAFF. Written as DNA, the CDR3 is TGCAGCGTTGAAGATCAGTTGAGGACCATGAACACTGAAGCTTTCTTT.